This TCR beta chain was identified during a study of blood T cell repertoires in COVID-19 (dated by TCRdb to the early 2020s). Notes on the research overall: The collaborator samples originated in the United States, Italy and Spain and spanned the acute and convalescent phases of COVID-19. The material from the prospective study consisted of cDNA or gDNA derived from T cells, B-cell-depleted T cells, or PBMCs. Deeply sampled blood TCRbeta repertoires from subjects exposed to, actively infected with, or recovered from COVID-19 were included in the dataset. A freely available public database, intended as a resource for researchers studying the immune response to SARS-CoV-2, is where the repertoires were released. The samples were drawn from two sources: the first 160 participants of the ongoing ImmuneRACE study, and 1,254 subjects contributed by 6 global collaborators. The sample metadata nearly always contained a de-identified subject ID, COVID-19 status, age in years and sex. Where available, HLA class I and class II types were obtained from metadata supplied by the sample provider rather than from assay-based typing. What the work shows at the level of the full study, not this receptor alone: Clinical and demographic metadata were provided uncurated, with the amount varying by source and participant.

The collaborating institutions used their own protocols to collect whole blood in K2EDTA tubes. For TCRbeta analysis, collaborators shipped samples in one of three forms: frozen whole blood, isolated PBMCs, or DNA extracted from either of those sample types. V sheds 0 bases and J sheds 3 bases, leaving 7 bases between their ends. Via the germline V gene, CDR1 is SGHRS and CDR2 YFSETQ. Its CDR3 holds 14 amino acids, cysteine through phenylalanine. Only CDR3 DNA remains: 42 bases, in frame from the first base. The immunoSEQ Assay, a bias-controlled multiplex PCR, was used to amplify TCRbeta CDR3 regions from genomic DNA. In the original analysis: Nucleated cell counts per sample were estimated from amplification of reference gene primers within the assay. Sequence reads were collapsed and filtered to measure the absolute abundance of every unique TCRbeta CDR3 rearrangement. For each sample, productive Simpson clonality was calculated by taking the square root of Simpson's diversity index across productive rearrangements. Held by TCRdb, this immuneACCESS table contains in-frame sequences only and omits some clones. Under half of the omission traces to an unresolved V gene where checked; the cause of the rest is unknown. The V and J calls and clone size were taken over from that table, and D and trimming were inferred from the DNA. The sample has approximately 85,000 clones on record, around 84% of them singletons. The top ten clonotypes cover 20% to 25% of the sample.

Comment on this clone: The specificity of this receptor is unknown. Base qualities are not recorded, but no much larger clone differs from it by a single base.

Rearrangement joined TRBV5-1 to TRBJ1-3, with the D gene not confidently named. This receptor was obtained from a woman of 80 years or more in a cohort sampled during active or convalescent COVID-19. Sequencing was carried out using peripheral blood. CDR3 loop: CASSLGQDGNTIYF. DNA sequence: TGCGCCAGCAGCTTGGGGCAGGATGGAAACACCATATATTTT.